The source of this T cell receptor (beta chain) is a study of T-cell memory formation after mild COVID-19. Study-level background: Largely donor-specific sequence clusters came from a couple of donors.

The CDR3 consists of 15 residues. Germline values: CDR1 LGHNA, CDR2 YNFKEQ. V was shortened by 0 bases and J by 3 bases, with 9 bases between the two germline ends. The TCR alpha and TCR beta cDNA libraries, bearing sample barcodes and UMIs, were generated by 5'RACE using constant-segment primers. Using its own MiXCR run on the 5' RACE reads, TCRdb lists one record per CDR3 protein. The sample holds about 560,000 distinct CDR3 sequences; 17% are singletons and the top ten take about 7.5%. Study-level points and caveats: Later expanders leaned CD4+, whereas day 15 to 85 contracting clones were balanced CD4/CD8. Confirmation of SARS-CoV-2 specificity was lacking for second-wave clones peaking day 37.

This clonotype was detected only a few times. Its specificity is unknown. The receptor comes from an adult woman who had mild COVID-19 (a few samples of this study predate the infection). Cell type and time point are not known. This chain connects TRBV4-2 to TRBJ1-5; no clear D. The specimen sequenced was PBMCs or a T cell subset sorted from them (not recorded which). The CDR3: CASSQDFGINQPQHF. The CDR3, as DNA: TGTGCCAGCAGCCAAGATTTTGGGATCAATCAGCCCCAGCATTTT.